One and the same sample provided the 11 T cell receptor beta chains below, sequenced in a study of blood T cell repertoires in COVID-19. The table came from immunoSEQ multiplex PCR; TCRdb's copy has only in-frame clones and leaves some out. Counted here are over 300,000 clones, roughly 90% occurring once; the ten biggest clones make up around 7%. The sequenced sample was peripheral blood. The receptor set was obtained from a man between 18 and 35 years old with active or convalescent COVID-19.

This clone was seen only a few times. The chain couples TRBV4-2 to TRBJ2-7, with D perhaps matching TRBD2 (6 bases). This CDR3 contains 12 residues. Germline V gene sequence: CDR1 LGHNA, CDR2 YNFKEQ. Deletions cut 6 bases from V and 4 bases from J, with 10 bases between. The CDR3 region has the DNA TGTGCCAGCAGTCCCGCGGGGTACGAGCAGTACTTC. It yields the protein CASSPAGYEQYF.

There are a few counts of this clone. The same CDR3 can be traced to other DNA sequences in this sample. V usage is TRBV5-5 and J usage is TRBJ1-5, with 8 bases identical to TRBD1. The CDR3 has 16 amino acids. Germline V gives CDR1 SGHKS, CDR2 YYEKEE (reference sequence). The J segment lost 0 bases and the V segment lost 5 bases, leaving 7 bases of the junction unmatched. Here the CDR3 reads CASRRTGGDSNQPQHF. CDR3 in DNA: TGTGCCAGCAGGCGTACAGGGGGGGATAGCAATCAGCCCCAGCATTTT.

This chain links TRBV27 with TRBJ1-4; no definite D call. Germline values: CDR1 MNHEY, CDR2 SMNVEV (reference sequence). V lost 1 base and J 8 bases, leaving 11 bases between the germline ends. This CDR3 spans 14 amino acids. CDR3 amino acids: CASSLWPPGEKLFF. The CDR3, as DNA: TGTGCCAGCAGTTTATGGCCACCGGGAGAAAAACTGTTTTTT.

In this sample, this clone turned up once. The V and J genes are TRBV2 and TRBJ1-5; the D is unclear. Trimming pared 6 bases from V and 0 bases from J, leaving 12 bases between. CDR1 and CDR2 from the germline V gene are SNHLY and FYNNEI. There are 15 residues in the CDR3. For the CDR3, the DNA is TGTGCCAGCAGCGTTGACACGTATAGCAATCAGCCCCAGCATTTT. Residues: CASSVDTYSNQPQHF.

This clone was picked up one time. CDR3: CASRTGDPKETQYF. CDR3 coding DNA: TGTGCCAGCAGGACAGGGGACCCCAAAGAGACCCAGTACTTC. The chain couples TRBV2 to TRBJ2-5, with 8 bases matching TRBD1. J lost 3 bases, V lost 6 bases, and 6 bases had no gene match. This CDR3 comprises 14 residues. Germline V lookup: CDR1 SNHLY, CDR2 FYNNEI.

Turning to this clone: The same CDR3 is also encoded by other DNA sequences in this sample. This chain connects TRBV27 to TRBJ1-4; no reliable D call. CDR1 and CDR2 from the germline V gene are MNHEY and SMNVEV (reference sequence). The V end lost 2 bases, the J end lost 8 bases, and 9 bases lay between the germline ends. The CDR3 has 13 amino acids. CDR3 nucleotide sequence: TGTGCCAGCAGTTTAACGGGGAGAGAAAAACTGTTTTTT. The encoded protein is CASSLTGREKLFF.

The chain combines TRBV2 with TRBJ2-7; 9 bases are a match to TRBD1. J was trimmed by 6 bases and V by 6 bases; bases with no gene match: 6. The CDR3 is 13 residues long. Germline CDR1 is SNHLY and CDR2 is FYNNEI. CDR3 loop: CASSVTGGGEQYF. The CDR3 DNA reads TGTGCCAGCAGCGTAACAGGGGGCGGCGAGCAGTACTTC.

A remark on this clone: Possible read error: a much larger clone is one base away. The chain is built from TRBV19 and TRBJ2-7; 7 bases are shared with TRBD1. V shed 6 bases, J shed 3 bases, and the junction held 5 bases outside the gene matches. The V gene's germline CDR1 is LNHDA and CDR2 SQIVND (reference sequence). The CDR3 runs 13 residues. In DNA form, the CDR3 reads TGTGCCAGTAGCGCCGGGACAGACTACGAGCAGTACTTC. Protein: CASSAGTDYEQYF.

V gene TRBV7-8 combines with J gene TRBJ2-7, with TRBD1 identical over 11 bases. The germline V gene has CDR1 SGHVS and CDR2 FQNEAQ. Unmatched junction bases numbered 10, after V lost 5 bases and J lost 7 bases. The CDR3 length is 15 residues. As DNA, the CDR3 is TGTGCCAGCAGCAGATCAGGACAGGGGGCGTGGGAGCAGTACTTC. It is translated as CASSRSGQGAWEQYF.

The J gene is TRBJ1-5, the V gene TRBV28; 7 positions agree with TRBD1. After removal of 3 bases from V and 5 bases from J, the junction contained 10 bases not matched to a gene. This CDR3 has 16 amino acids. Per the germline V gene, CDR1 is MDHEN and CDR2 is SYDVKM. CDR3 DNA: TGTGCCAGCAGTTTCGCCCCCAACAGGGGAGATCAGCCCCAGCATTTT. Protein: CASSFAPNRGDQPQHF.

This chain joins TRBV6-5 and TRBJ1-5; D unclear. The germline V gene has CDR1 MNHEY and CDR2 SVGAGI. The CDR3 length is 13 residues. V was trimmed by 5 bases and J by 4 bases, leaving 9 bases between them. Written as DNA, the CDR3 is TGTGCCAGCAGTACAGTTCCAAATCAGCCCCAGCATTTT. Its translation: CASSTVPNQPQHF.